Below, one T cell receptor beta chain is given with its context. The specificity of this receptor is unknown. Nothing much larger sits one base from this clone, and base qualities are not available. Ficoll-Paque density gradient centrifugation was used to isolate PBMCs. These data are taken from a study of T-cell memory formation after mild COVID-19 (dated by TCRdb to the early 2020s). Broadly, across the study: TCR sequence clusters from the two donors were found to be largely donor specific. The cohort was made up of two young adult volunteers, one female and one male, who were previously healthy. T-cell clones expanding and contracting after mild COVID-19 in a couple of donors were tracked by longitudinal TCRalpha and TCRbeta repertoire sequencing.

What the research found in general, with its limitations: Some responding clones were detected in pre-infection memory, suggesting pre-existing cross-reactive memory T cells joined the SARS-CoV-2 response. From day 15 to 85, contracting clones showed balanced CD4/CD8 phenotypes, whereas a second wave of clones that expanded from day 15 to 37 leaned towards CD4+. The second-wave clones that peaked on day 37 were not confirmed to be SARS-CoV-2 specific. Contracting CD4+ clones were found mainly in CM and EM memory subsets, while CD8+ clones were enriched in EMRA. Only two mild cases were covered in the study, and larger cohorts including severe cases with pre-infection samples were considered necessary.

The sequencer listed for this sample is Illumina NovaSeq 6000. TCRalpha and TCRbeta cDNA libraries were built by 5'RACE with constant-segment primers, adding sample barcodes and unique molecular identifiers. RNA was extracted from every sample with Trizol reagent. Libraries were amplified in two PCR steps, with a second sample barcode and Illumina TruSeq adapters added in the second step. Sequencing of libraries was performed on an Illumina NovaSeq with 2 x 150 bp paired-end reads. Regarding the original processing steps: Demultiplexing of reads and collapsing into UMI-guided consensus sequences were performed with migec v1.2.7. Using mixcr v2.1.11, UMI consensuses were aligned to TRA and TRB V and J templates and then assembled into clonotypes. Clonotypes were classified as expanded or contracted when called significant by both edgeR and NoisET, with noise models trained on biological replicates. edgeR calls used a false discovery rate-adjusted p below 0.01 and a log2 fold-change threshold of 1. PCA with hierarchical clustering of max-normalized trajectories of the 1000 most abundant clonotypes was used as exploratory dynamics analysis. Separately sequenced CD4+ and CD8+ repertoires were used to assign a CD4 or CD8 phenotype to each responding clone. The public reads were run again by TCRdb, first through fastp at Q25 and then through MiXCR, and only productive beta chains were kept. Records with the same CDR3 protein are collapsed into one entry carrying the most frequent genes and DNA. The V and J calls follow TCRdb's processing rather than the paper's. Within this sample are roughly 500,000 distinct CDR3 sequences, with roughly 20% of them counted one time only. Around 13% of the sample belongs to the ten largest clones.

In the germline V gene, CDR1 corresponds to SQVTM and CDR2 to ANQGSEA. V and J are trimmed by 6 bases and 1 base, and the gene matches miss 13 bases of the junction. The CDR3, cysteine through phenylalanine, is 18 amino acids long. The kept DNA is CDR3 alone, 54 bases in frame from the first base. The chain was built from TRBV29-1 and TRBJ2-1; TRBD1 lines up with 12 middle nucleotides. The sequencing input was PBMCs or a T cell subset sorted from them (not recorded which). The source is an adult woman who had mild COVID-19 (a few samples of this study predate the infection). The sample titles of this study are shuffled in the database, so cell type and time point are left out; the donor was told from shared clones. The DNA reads TGCAGCGTAGCCGGGACAGGGGGCCTCATAGAGTCCTACAATGAGCAGTTCTTC. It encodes CSVAGTGGLIESYNEQFF.